Shown below are 24 T cell receptor beta chains from a single sample sequenced in a study of blood T cell repertoires in COVID-19. This table comes from immunoSEQ multiplex PCR, and its TCRdb copy is limited to in-frame clones, with some not included. Seen here are fewer than 60,000 clones, around nine tenths observed once, and the top ten hold 9%. Sequences were obtained from peripheral blood. Receptor source: a man older than 75 with active or convalescent COVID-19.

The chain recombines TRBV10-3 with TRBJ2-1; D might be TRBD2 (7 bases). V was clipped by 10 bases and J by 7 bases, with 20 bases between them. This CDR3 comprises 14 residues. CDR1 ENHRY and CDR2 SYGVKD come from the germline V gene. The CDR3 DNA is TGTGCCACCCAGAGGGAGGGGGGGATAAATGAGCAGTTCTTC. It is translated as CATQREGGINEQFF.

The chain has TRBV3-1 (or the pseudogene TRBV3-2) and TRBJ2-7, with 11 bases that match TRBD2. CDR1 LGHDT and CDR2 YNNKEL come from the germline V gene (reference sequence). This CDR3 comprises 13 residues. J was trimmed by 6 bases and V by 4 bases; bases with no gene match: 2. The CDR3 reads CASSRLAGSEQYF. As DNA, the CDR3 is TGTGCCAGCAGCCGACTAGCGGGGAGCGAGCAGTACTTC.

V gene TRBV5-5 combines with J gene TRBJ2-3; D is unresolved. The CDR3 loop spans 14 amino acids. The germline V gene encodes CDR1 SGHKS and CDR2 YYEKEE (reference sequence). Between the trimmed V and J ends, which lost 1 base and 2 bases, there was a span of 8 bases. The DNA for the CDR3 is TGTGCCAGCAGCTTGAACGGTATCACAGATACGCAGTATTTT. Translation: CASSLNGITDTQYF.

This rearrangement joins TRBV19 to TRBJ2-3; 8 bases are a match to TRBD1. Germline CDR1 and CDR2: LNHDA and SQIVND (reference sequence). Unmatched junction bases numbered 10, after V lost 6 bases and J lost 2 bases. The CDR3 is 16 residues long. The CDR3 loop is CASRTIYRGNTDTQYF. In DNA form, the CDR3 reads TGTGCCAGTAGAACAATTTACAGGGGGAACACAGATACGCAGTATTTT.

The genes are TRBV12-3 or TRBV12-4 and TRBJ1-2, with 7 bases that match TRBD1. Germline trimming cut 2 bases from V and 4 bases from J; bases unmatched to any gene: 1. The CDR3 loop spans 13 amino acids. In DNA, the CDR3 is TGTGCCAGCAGTTTACCAGGGGGCTATGGCTACACCTTC. It is translated as CASSLPGGYGYTF.

This chain connects TRBV27 to TRBJ2-7, with D perhaps TRBD1 (6 bases). V was shortened by 1 base and J by 2 bases, with 12 bases between the two germline ends. The length of the CDR3 is 15 residues. The V gene's germline CDR1 is MNHEY and CDR2 SMNVEV (reference sequence). CDR3 bases: TGTGCCAGCAGTTTATACCAGGGGTGGGCCTACGAGCAGTACTTC. This encodes CASSLYQGWAYEQYF.

The chain is built from TRBV7-8 and TRBJ1-3; 7 nucleotides line up with TRBD1. This CDR3 is built from 16 residues. After removal of 1 base from V and 2 bases from J, the junction contained 5 bases not matched to a gene. Germline V lookup: CDR1 SGHVS, CDR2 FQNEAQ. The CDR3 bases are TGTGCCAGCAGCTTAGGGGCGACAGGGACTGGAAACACCATATATTTT. Its translation: CASSLGATGTGNTIYF.

This sequence joins TRBV20-1 and TRBJ2-7; TRBD2 aligns across 7 bases. Germline assignment: CDR1 DFQATT and CDR2 SNEGSKA (reference sequence). The CDR3 has 11 residues. The junction had 7 bases not matched to a gene; V was cut back by 5 bases and J by 9 bases. Here the CDR3 reads CSAGRVNVQYF. The CDR3 nucleotides are TGCAGTGCTGGGAGGGTCAATGTGCAGTACTTC.

DNA of the CDR3: TGTGCCAGCAGCCTATGGGGCGACACCGGGGAGCTGTTTTTT. Its protein product is CASSLWGDTGELFF. V and J are TRBV28 and TRBJ2-2, with D perhaps matching TRBD1 (5 bases). Trimming pared 6 bases from V and 3 bases from J, leaving 11 bases between. There are 14 residues in the CDR3. Germline values: CDR1 MDHEN, CDR2 SYDVKM.

V gene TRBV6-2 or TRBV6-3 combines with J gene TRBJ1-6; TRBD1 aligns across 8 bases. This CDR3 comprises 16 residues. V lost 2 bases, J lost 2 bases, and 2 bases stayed unmatched. Germline CDR1 and CDR2: MNHEY and SVGEGT. CDR3 amino acids: CASSYDRGTYNSPLHF. The CDR3 DNA is TGTGCCAGCAGTTACGACAGGGGAACCTATAATTCACCCCTCCACTTT.

The chain couples TRBV25-1 to TRBJ2-1; a possible D gene is TRBD2 (6 bases). The germline V gene encodes CDR1 MGHDK and CDR2 SYGVNS. The CDR3 is 16 amino acids. V shed 1 base and J shed 8 bases, with 18 bases lying between them. Here the CDR3 DNA reads TGTGCCAGCAGTGAATTTGCCATAGCGGAGATGGATGAGCAGTTCTTC. Translating it yields CASSEFAIAEMDEQFF.

This clone was recorded a few times. The chain carries TRBV19 and TRBJ2-7; D not resolved. The CDR3 sequence is 10 residues long. Germline V lookup: CDR1 LNHDA, CDR2 SQIVND (reference sequence). The V end lost 8 bases, the J end lost 7 bases, and 9 bases lay between the germline ends. Written as DNA, the CDR3 is TGTGCCAGTGGGTACGGGGAGCAGTACTTC. The encoded protein is CASGYGEQYF.

The chain is built from TRBV7-2 and TRBJ2-1; TRBD2 agrees at 8 bases. J was trimmed by 12 bases and V by 5 bases; bases with no gene match: 6. The CDR3 contains 12 residues. Germline V gene sequence: CDR1 SGHTA, CDR2 FQGNSA. The CDR3 DNA follows: TGTGCCAGCAGCCTCCGGACTAGCAGGCAGTTCTTC. Encoded protein: CASSLRTSRQFF.

V and J are TRBV4-1 and TRBJ2-3; 9 nucleotides match TRBD2. The length of the CDR3 is 17 residues. V was pared by 0 bases and J by 2 bases, with 6 bases of the junction left unmatched. Germline V gene sequence: CDR1 MGHRA, CDR2 YSYEKL. The CDR3 bases are TGCGCCAGCAGCCAAGATAGCAGCGGGGGGTTCACAGATACGCAGTATTTT. It is translated as CASSQDSSGGFTDTQYF.

This sequence joins TRBV6-5 and TRBJ2-7, with a weak D call TRBD1 (6 bases). The V end was cut by 7 bases, the J end by 2 bases, with 12 bases between. Germline V gene data show CDR1 as MNHEY and CDR2 as SVGAGI. The CDR3 contains 13 residues. The CDR3 here is CASNIDRTYEQYF. The DNA for the CDR3 is TGTGCCAGCAATATTGACAGGACCTACGAGCAGTACTTC.

This CDR3 reads CASSLRTGGLGYTF. In DNA form, the CDR3 reads TGTGCCAGCAGCCTCAGGACAGGGGGCCTTGGCTACACCTTC. J is TRBJ1-2 and V is TRBV7-8; 11 bases match TRBD1. Germline trimming cut 5 bases from V and 7 bases from J; bases unmatched to any gene: 6. CDR3 size: 14 residues. In germline, CDR1 is SGHVS, CDR2 FQNEAQ.

This rearrangement joins TRBV7-9 to TRBJ1-1, with D uncertain. V lost 4 bases to trimming and J lost 0 bases, with 9 bases between them. This CDR3 has 14 residues. Germline CDR1 reads SEHNR; CDR2 reads FQNEAQ (reference sequence). The CDR3 coding sequence is TGTGCCAGCAGCTCAGGCACGTTGAACACTGAAGCTTTCTTT. Protein: CASSSGTLNTEAFF. The full variable domain, in which reference TRBV7-9 and TRBJ1-1 provide the parts outside the CDR3, is DTGVSQNPRHKITKRGQNVTFRCDPISEHNRLYWYRQTLGQGPEFLTYFQNEAQLEKSRLLSDRFSAERPKGSFSTLEIQRTEQGDSAMYLCASSSGTLNTEAFFGQGTRLTVV.

The chain combines TRBV3-1 (or the pseudogene TRBV3-2) with TRBJ2-3; TRBD2 is a possible D gene (6 bases). The CDR3 contains 15 residues. The germline CDR1 and CDR2 sequences are LGHDT and YNNKEL (reference sequence). Trimming shortened V by 4 bases and J by 2 bases, and 13 bases separated the two germline ends. The CDR3 DNA sequence: TGTGCCAGCAGCCCCGGGACTCCCAACACAGATACGCAGTATTTT. It encodes CASSPGTPNTDTQYF.

The chain uses TRBV4-1 and TRBJ1-2; 10 bases match TRBD1. The V gene's germline CDR1 is MGHRA and CDR2 YSYEKL. V was pared by 0 bases and J by 5 bases, with 6 bases of the junction left unmatched. The CDR3 covers 16 residues. CDR3 residues: CASSQDSDRGRYGYTF. CDR3 nucleotides: TGCGCCAGCAGCCAAGATAGCGACAGGGGGCGTTATGGCTACACCTTC.

The CDR3 is CASRTGGGQETQYF. The CDR3 DNA is TGTGCCAGCCGGACAGGGGGCGGCCAAGAGACCCAGTACTTC. The chain links TRBV19 to TRBJ2-5; 11 bases align to TRBD1. Trimming took 9 bases from V and 1 from J; bases not matched to a gene: 4. The CDR3 runs to 14 residues. Germline CDR1 LNHDA, CDR2 SQIVND (reference sequence).

This clone was observed a single time. The rearrangement uses TRBV2 and TRBJ1-1, with D tentatively TRBD1 (6 bases). Trimming cost V 6 bases and J 0 bases, with 11 bases left between them. The CDR3 length is 14 residues. The germline gives CDR1 SNHLY, CDR2 FYNNEI. The DNA for the CDR3 is TGTGCCAGCAGAACGACAGGTATGAACACTGAAGCTTTCTTT. It codes for CASRTTGMNTEAFF.

The chain combines TRBV7-9 with TRBJ2-7, with 7 bases lining up with TRBD1. CDR3 size: 15 residues. With V trimmed by 1 base and J by 0 bases, 3 bases remained unmatched. Germline V gene lookup returns CDR1 SEHNR and CDR2 FQNEAQ (reference sequence). CDR3 amino acids: CASSLGAGGSYEQYF. Here the CDR3 DNA reads TGTGCCAGCAGCTTAGGGGCAGGGGGCTCCTACGAGCAGTACTTC.

This clone has just a few counts. The rearrangement joins TRBV5-4 to TRBJ2-7, with 8 bases that match TRBD1. The CDR3 is 15 residues long. Germline trimming cut 4 bases from V and 0 bases from J; bases unmatched to any gene: 6. Germline CDR1 is SGHNT and CDR2 is YYREEE (reference sequence). In nucleotides, the CDR3 is TGTGCCAGCAGCGGCGGGACAGGTAGCTCCTACGAGCAGTACTTC. It specifies CASSGGTGSSYEQYF.

On this clone: The same CDR3 can be traced to other DNA sequences in this sample. The CDR3 protein is CASSIQGRDTGELFF. CDR3 coding DNA: TGTGCCAGTAGTATTCAGGGAAGGGACACCGGGGAGCTGTTTTTT. The chain links TRBV19 to TRBJ2-2; perhaps TRBD1 as D (5 bases). Germline loops: CDR1 LNHDA, CDR2 SQIVND (reference sequence). This CDR3 has 15 amino acids. Trimming removed 3 bases at V and 3 bases at J, with 11 bases between.